By sample share, the clone carrying this T cell receptor (beta chain) is medium-sized. Its cognate antigen is unknown. The data stem from a study of neurological immune-mediated disorders. Whole-study findings and limits: HTLV-1-associated myelopathy had the most TCR clonal expansion, and multiple sclerosis had the least, less than healthy controls. CDR3 amino acid sequences of expanded clones were not shared across subjects, a result suggesting private repertoires in all groups.

The authors made cDNA by 5'RACE with 10-nucleotide random UMIs. TCRdb re-called the 5' RACE reads through MiXCR, storing one row per CDR3 protein. The sample shows 17,000 or so distinct CDR3 sequences, approximately 26% of them seen only once. Sequenced sample: PBMCs. This TCR was recovered from a man aged 45-65 years with HTLV-1-associated myelopathy (HAM/TSP).

CDR3 nucleotide sequence: TGTGCCACCAGTGATTCCTCGGTGGGCGGGAACTATGGCTACACCTTC. Protein sequence: CATSDSSVGGNYGYTF. V is TRBV24-1 and J is TRBJ1-2; no definite D call. In germline, CDR1 is KGHDR, CDR2 SFDVKD. The CDR3 extends over 16 amino acids. V gave up 2 bases and J gave up 2 bases, with 14 bases separating them.